This is a list of T cell receptor beta chains from one sample in a study of cytomegalovirus exposure and HLA in healthy donors. The data were produced by immunoSEQ multiplex PCR, yet TCRdb's version contains in-frame clones alone and is incomplete. Of roughly 180,000 clones in the sample, around 80% were seen once. Sequences were obtained from PBMCs. The receptors derive from a woman aged 55 to 70 in good health and CMV-seropositive. Both conserved end residues are part of each CDR3.

>TRBV19|TRBJ1-1
CASSWGRGQAEAFF
>TRBV27|TRBJ2-7
CASSLSTSGAYEQYF
>TRBV28|TRBJ2-2
CASSPQENTGELFF
>TRBV5-1|TRBJ1-4
CASSSTATNEKLFF
>TRBV7-7|TRBJ2-5
CASSLGLLETQYF
>TRBV11-3|TRBJ2-1
CASSLDRDNEQFF
>TRBV5-6|TRBJ1-2
CASSSTPTGGEYGYTF
>TRBV6-4|TRBJ2-2
CASSGSGGPVTGELFF
>TRBV28|TRBJ2-1
CASSSPAGGPHNEQFF
>TRBV19|TRBJ2-5
CATSGTQVLETQYF
>TRBV29-1|TRBJ2-5
CSVEPVAGGETQYF
>TRBV14|TRBJ1-4
CASADRENEKLFF
>TRBV6-5|TRBJ2-3
CASRDSGGADTQYF
>TRBV6-1|TRBJ2-7
CASSRGLFYEQYF